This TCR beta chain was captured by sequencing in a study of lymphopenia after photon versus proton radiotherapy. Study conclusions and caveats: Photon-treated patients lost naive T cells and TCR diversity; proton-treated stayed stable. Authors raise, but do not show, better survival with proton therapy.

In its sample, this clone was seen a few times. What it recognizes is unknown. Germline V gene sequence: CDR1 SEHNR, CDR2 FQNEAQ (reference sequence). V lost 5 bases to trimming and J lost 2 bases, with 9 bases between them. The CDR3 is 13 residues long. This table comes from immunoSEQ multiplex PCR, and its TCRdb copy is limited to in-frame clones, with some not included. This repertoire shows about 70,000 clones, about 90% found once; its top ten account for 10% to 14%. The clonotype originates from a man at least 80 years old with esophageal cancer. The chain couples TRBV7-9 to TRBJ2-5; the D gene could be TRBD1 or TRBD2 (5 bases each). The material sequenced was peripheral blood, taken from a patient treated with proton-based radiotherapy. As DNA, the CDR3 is TGTGCCAGCAGCAGAGGGGAGCAAGAGACCCAGTACTTC. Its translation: CASSRGEQETQYF.